The rows below give T cell receptor beta chains drawn from one sample of a study of blood T cell repertoires in COVID-19. TCRdb's table, derived via immunoSEQ multiplex PCR, lists solely in-frame clones and lacks some. The table includes 250,000 to 300,000 clones, 91% detected once. The specimen sequenced was peripheral blood. The receptors here all came from a woman aged 25 to 39 with COVID-19, enrolled during active disease. The CDR3 runs from the conserved cysteine through the conserved F or W. The D gene is left open where the match is weak. Clone sizes are given selectively: once, few, many, or a class where the clone is expanded.

>TRBJ2-7|TRBV7-9|-|-
CASSSTGPGFQQYF
TGTGCCAGCAGCTCCACAGGGCCAGGGTTCCAGCAGTACTTC
>TRBJ2-3|TRBV28|-|-
CASTKGVSMDTQYF
TGTGCCAGCACCAAAGGGGTATCTATGGATACGCAGTATTTT
>TRBJ2-3|TRBV30|-|-
CAWSGRLSTDTQYF
TGTGCCTGGAGTGGGAGACTAAGCACAGATACGCAGTATTTT
>TRBJ2-2|TRBV3-1/TRBV3-2|-|TRBD2
CASSHGGREAGELFF
TGTGCCAGCAGCCACGGCGGGAGGGAGGCCGGGGAGCTGTTTTTT
>TRBJ2-1|TRBV6-5|-|-
CASSRQDPTNEQFF
TGTGCCAGCAGTCGACAGGACCCCACTAATGAGCAGTTCTTC
>TRBJ1-1|TRBV28|-|-
CASRPGGLTEAFF
TGTGCCAGCAGGCCGGGGGGGCTGACTGAAGCTTTCTTT
>TRBJ2-7|TRBV5-1|-|-
CASSLGRAGESYEQYF
TGCGCCAGCAGCTTGGGGCGGGCAGGGGAATCCTACGAGCAGTACTTC
>TRBJ2-2|TRBV9|once|TRBD2
CASKMGGSGAGELFF
TGTGCCAGCAAGATGGGAGGGAGTGGGGCCGGGGAGCTGTTTTTT
>TRBJ2-5|TRBV7-9|once|TRBD2
CASSFRTSGRAETQYF
TGTGCCAGCAGCTTTCGGACTAGCGGGAGGGCGGAGACCCAGTACTTC
>TRBJ1-2|TRBV18|-|TRBD1
CASSPQGQNYGYTF
TGTGCCAGCTCACCACAGGGACAGAACTATGGCTACACCTTC
>TRBJ2-7|TRBV2|-|-
CASSVGLLSYEQYF
TGTGCCAGCAGTGTGGGACTCCTCTCCTACGAGCAGTACTTC
>TRBJ1-3|TRBV6-5|-|TRBD1
CASCAGGRSGNTIYF
TGTGCCAGCTGCGCAGGGGGCAGGTCTGGAAACACCATATATTTT
>TRBJ2-3|TRBV19|-|-
CASGGVKLGMDTQYF
TGCGCATCCGGGGGAGTAAAGTTGGGTATGGATACGCAGTATTTT
>TRBJ2-3|TRBV5-1|-|TRBD2
CASSAGGPTDTQYF
TGCGCCAGCAGCGCGGGAGGGCCCACAGATACGCAGTATTTT
>TRBJ2-3|TRBV25-1|-|-
CASSEREWGTDTQYF
TGTGCCAGCAGTGAAAGGGAGTGGGGCACAGATACGCAGTATTTT
>TRBJ1-1|TRBV10-3|-|-
CATKYELEAFF
TGTGCCACCAAGTATGAACTTGAAGCTTTCTTT
>TRBJ1-3|TRBV9|-|-
CASSIGTEAGNTIYF
TGTGCCAGCAGCATAGGGACTGAGGCTGGAAACACCATATATTTT
>TRBJ2-7|TRBV7-9|-|TRBD1
CASSQGQGTGEQYF
TGTGCCAGCAGCCAAGGACAGGGGACTGGCGAGCAGTACTTC
>TRBJ1-5|TRBV28|-|-
CASSFPQRANQPQHF
TGTGCCAGCAGTTTCCCCCAGAGGGCCAATCAGCCCCAGCATTTT
>TRBJ2-7|TRBV5-1|-|-
CASSLVQITGNLYEQYF
TGCGCCAGCAGCTTGGTACAGATTACAGGGAACTTATACGAGCAGTACTTC
>TRBJ1-2|TRBV27|-|-
CASSFEGGWGIRGYTF
TGTGCCAGCAGTTTTGAGGGAGGATGGGGTATTAGAGGCTACACCTTC
>TRBJ2-3|TRBV4-2|-|-
CASSQEFSGGEADTQYF
TGTGCCAGCAGCCAAGAGTTTTCCGGCGGGGAGGCAGATACGCAGTATTTT
>TRBJ1-1|TRBV7-9|-|-
CASSLWGGKNTEAFF
TGTGCCAGCAGCCTCTGGGGGGGAAAGAACACTGAAGCTTTCTTT
>TRBJ2-7|TRBV6-1|-|-
CASSEMRYEQYF
TGTGCCAGCAGTGAAATGCGCTACGAGCAGTACTTC
>TRBJ2-3|TRBV6-5|-|-
CASSYAGIGTDTQYF
TGTGCCAGCAGTTACGCGGGGATTGGTACAGATACGCAGTATTTT
>TRBJ2-5|TRBV5-1|-|TRBD2
CASSQLAGAGETQYF
TGCGCCAGCAGCCAACTAGCGGGAGCAGGAGAGACCCAGTACTTC
>TRBJ2-7|TRBV5-1|-|TRBD2
CASSYSGRVDEQYF
TGCGCCAGCAGCTATAGCGGGAGGGTTGACGAGCAGTACTTC
>TRBJ1-2|TRBV10-3|-|-
CAISESLGSAYGYTF
TGTGCCATCAGTGAGTCGTTGGGGAGCGCCTATGGCTACACCTTC
>TRBJ1-3|TRBV11-2|-|-
CASSSYRGGHSGNTIYF
TGTGCCAGCAGCTCCTACCGGGGGGGGCATTCTGGAAACACCATATATTTT
>TRBJ1-5|TRBV11-3|-|-
CASSLVRGSSNQPQHF
TGTGCCAGCAGCTTAGTTAGGGGGAGTAGCAATCAGCCCCAGCATTTT
>TRBJ2-7|TRBV13|-|TRBD1
CASSGGQVNYEQYF
TGTGCCAGCAGCGGGGGACAGGTGAACTACGAGCAGTACTTC
>TRBJ1-1|TRBV11-1|-|-
CASSPFGTMNTEAFF
TGTGCCAGCAGCCCCTTCGGGACAATGAACACTGAAGCTTTCTTT
>TRBJ2-7|TRBV29-1|-|-
CSGGGQDRQYF
TGCAGCGGGGGGGGACAGGATAGACAGTACTTC
>TRBJ2-4|TRBV15|-|-
CATSRELEGPDIQYF
TGTGCCACCAGCAGAGAGCTGGAGGGCCCGGACATTCAGTACTTC
>TRBJ2-2|TRBV5-4|-|TRBD2
CASSPSAGGPGELFF
TGTGCCAGCAGCCCCTCGGCGGGAGGGCCCGGGGAGCTGTTTTTT
>TRBJ2-3|TRBV30|-|-
CAWKRKSTDTQYF
TGTGCCTGGAAGAGGAAGAGCACAGATACGCAGTATTTT
>TRBJ1-5|TRBV28|-|TRBD1
CASSLGQGAVQPQHF
TGTGCCAGCAGTTTAGGGCAGGGGGCCGTTCAGCCCCAGCATTTT
>TRBJ2-1|TRBV11-3|-|-
CASSPGLRSSYNEQFF
TGTGCCAGCAGCCCCGGCCTGCGGAGCTCCTACAATGAGCAGTTCTTC
>TRBJ2-1|TRBV7-9|-|TRBD2
CASSLAPAGPHEQFF
TGTGCCAGCAGCTTAGCACCAGCGGGACCCCATGAGCAGTTCTTC
>TRBJ2-1|TRBV11-3|few|-
CASSPRLGGGNEQFF
TGTGCCAGCAGCCCCCGACTAGGGGGCGGGAATGAGCAGTTCTTC
>TRBJ1-1|TRBV9|-|-
CASSVAIERNTEAFF
TGTGCCAGCAGCGTAGCCATAGAACGGAACACTGAAGCTTTCTTT
>TRBJ1-1|TRBV18|-|TRBD1
CASSPSRDRVNTEAFF
TGTGCCAGCTCCCCCAGCCGGGACAGGGTAAACACTGAAGCTTTCTTT
>TRBJ2-1|TRBV19|-|-
CASSRNRDSYNEQFF
TGTGCCAGTAGTCGTAACAGGGACTCCTACAATGAGCAGTTCTTC
>TRBJ2-1|TRBV11-2|few|-
CASSPDRGTHNEQFF
TGTGCCAGCAGCCCCGATCGCGGGACTCACAATGAGCAGTTCTTC
>TRBJ1-1|TRBV7-2|-|-
CASSQPSGNTEAFF
TGTGCCAGCAGCCAACCGAGTGGGAACACTGAAGCTTTCTTT
>TRBJ1-1|TRBV18|-|-
CASSPSPLRGGNTEAFF
TGTGCCAGCTCACCATCTCCTCTGAGGGGGGGGAACACTGAAGCTTTCTTT
>TRBJ1-3|TRBV9|few|-
CASSVGGQINTIYF
TGTGCCAGCAGCGTAGGGGGGCAGATAAACACCATATATTTT
>TRBJ1-1|TRBV10-2|-|TRBD1
CASSHRGTNTEAFF
TGCGCCAGCAGCCACAGGGGAACGAACACTGAAGCTTTCTTT
>TRBJ1-6|TRBV18|-|-
CASSPPGSPLHF
TGTGCCAGCTCACCACCCGGGTCACCCCTCCACTTT